This T cell receptor beta chain was identified during a study of post-analysis software for immune sequencing data. Broader study findings: In multiple sclerosis, normalized Chao1 diversity was significantly below that of controls. Elevated frequency relative to controls characterized several TRBV segments in patients, TRBV5-6, TRBV5-1 and TRBV20-1 among them. When the samples were clustered directly with F measure, those that had been prepared in the same batch showed strong co-clustering.

TCR beta cDNA libraries included unique molecular identifiers. One entry per CDR3 protein, called by TCRdb with MiXCR from the PCR reads. The table lists around 770,000 distinct CDR3 sequences, more than 45% of them singletons. Germline V gene data show CDR1 as ENHRY and CDR2 as SYGVKD. CDR3 length: 11 amino acids. Trimming stripped 10 bases from V and 3 bases from J, with 10 bases between. With respect to this clonotype: Its antigen is not identified.

The sequencing sample was made of blood. The sequence was collected from a girl under 18 with multiple sclerosis. V gene TRBV10-3 combines with J gene TRBJ2-7; D possibly corresponds to TRBD2 (6 bases). CDR3 DNA: TGTGCCACCCGGACTAACTACGAGCAGTACTTC. It yields the protein CATRTNYEQYF.